A single sample is the source of the 32 T cell receptor beta chains below, sequenced in a study of T cell repertoires in cytomegalovirus infection. Antigen specificity for these receptors is unknown. TCRdb re-analysed the reads in MiXCR, keeping a single row per CDR3 protein. The sample has 370,000 or so distinct CDR3 sequences; just under 35% are singletons. Sample: cultured PBMCs, taken from culture after CMV antigen stimulation. Receptors originate from a human donor in good health (CMV status not recorded). Some clones in this sample may be carry-over from other donors' samples.

The chain is built from TRBV7-3 and TRBJ1-1; 8 nucleotides agree with TRBD1. This CDR3 is 14 amino acids long. Unmatched junction bases numbered 11, after V lost 5 bases and J lost 9 bases. Germline loops: CDR1 SGHTA, CDR2 FQGTGA. As DNA, the CDR3 is TGTGCCAGCAGCCACCTTACCGGGACAGGCAAAGCTTTCTTT. Protein product: CASSHLTGTGKAFF.

The rearrangement joins TRBV12-3 or TRBV12-4 to TRBJ1-5; maybe TRBD1 (5 bases). Trimming removed 2 bases at V and 6 bases at J, with 14 bases between. This CDR3 comprises 15 residues. The CDR3 DNA reads TGTGCCAGCAGTTTAACACAATCGGGGCTTCAGCCCCAGCATTTT. Protein product: CASSLTQSGLQPQHF.

The chain couples TRBV14 to TRBJ2-5; D is unclear. This CDR3 contains 12 residues. Germline V CDR1 and CDR2: SGHDN, FVKESK. Trimming cost V 1 base and J 2 bases, with 2 bases left between them. CDR3 loop: CASSQVQETQYF. The CDR3 DNA reads TGTGCCAGCAGCCAAGTTCAAGAGACCCAGTACTTC.

This clonotype has only a few counts. The chain recombines TRBV25-1 with TRBJ1-2; D not certain. This CDR3 spans 13 amino acids. Germline values: CDR1 MGHDK, CDR2 SYGVNS. V lost 6 bases, J lost 5 bases, and 13 bases lay in between. CDR3 sequence: CASRYGEIYGYTF. In nucleotides, the CDR3 is TGTGCCAGCAGATATGGAGAAATTTATGGCTACACCTTC.

The genes are TRBV4-3 and TRBJ2-7; D ambiguous. The germline V gene has CDR1 LGHNA and CDR2 YSLEER. CDR3 size: 11 residues. V gave up 4 bases and J gave up 3 bases, with 4 bases separating them. The CDR3 here is CASSPSYEQYV. CDR3 bases: TGCGCCAGCAGCCCCAGCTACGAGCAGTACGTC.

This chain links TRBV7-2 with TRBJ2-7; 7 bases align to TRBD2. The J segment lost 6 bases and the V segment lost 0 bases, leaving 8 bases of the junction unmatched. Germline assignment: CDR1 SGHTA and CDR2 FQGNSA. This CDR3 region has 15 residues. The CDR3 bases are TGTGCCAGCAGCTTAGCTCGGGGAGGGTACCGCGAGCAGTACTTC. Its translation: CASSLARGGYREQYF.

The chain carries TRBV7-4 and TRBJ2-1, with D maybe TRBD2 (6 bases). Germline V gives CDR1 SGHVT, CDR2 SQSDAQ. The CDR3 contains 15 residues. Trimming stripped 0 bases from V and 2 bases from J, with 8 bases between. CDR3: CASSLARDPYNEQFF. CDR3 bases: TGTGCCAGCAGCTTAGCGCGGGATCCCTACAATGAGCAGTTCTTC.

This clonotype was seen only a few times. The V and J genes are TRBV6-1 and TRBJ2-7; 13 bases fit TRBD2. After removal of 5 bases from V and 5 bases from J, the junction contained 6 bases not matched to a gene. CDR3 size: 15 residues. Germline assignment: CDR1 MNHNS and CDR2 SASEGT. The CDR3 sequence is CASSTGLAGDHEQYV. Written as DNA, the CDR3 is TGTGCCAGCAGTACCGGACTAGCGGGAGATCACGAGCAGTACGTC.

The chain employs TRBV28 and TRBJ1-2; maybe TRBD1 (5 bases). CDR1 is MDHEN, CDR2 SYDVKM, per germline. The CDR3 totals 12 residues. V was clipped by 5 bases and J by 4 bases, with 8 bases between them. CDR3 loop: CASSDRAYGYTF. The DNA for the CDR3 is TGTGCCAGCAGTGACAGAGCCTATGGCTACACCTTC.

The chain couples TRBV4-3 to TRBJ1-4, with D hard to call. The CDR3 is 15 amino acids. Trimming removed 1 base from V and 0 bases from J, with 6 bases in between. Germline CDR1 LGHNA, CDR2 YSLEER. The CDR3 reads CASSQARATNEKLFF. CDR3 in DNA: TGCGCCAGCAGCCAAGCTCGAGCAACTAATGAAAAACTGTTTTTT.

This clonotype was detected a few times. The CDR3 sequence: CASSSQGGGNQPQHF. The DNA of the CDR3 is TGTGCCAGCAGTTCCCAGGGGGGTGGCAATCAGCCCCAGCATTTT. The V gene is TRBV12-3 or TRBV12-4, the J gene TRBJ1-5; 7 bases are shared with TRBD1. V shed 4 bases, J shed 2 bases, and the junction held 5 bases outside the gene matches. This CDR3 is built from 15 residues.

This rearrangement joins TRBV19 to TRBJ1-1; the D gene is possibly TRBD1 (6 bases). Germline V gene sequence: CDR1 LNHDA, CDR2 SQIVND (reference sequence). Trimming took 9 bases from V and 0 from J, leaving 14 bases between them. This CDR3 is 14 amino acids long. The chain's CDR3 is CASIAGHLNTEAFF. For the CDR3, the DNA is TGTGCCAGCATCGCGGGACACCTGAACACTGAAGCTTTCTTT.

The chain recombines TRBV12-3 or TRBV12-4 with TRBJ1-1; the D gene is possibly TRBD1 (6 bases). The CDR3 has 15 residues. Trimming shortened V by 4 bases and J by 1 base, and 13 bases separated the two germline ends. The CDR3 nucleotides are TGTGCCAGCAGTTCCGGCAGGGGCTGGAACACTGAAGCTTTCTTT. Protein product: CASSSGRGWNTEAFF.

The rearrangement joins TRBV12-3 or TRBV12-4 to TRBJ2-2; D might be TRBD2 (5 bases). CDR3 size: 12 residues. Trimming pared 5 bases from V and 9 bases from J, leaving 10 bases between. The CDR3 region is CASSRAGRELFF. The CDR3 DNA reads as TGTGCCAGCAGTCGGGCGGGTAGGGAGCTGTTTTTT.

This chain connects TRBV20-1 to TRBJ2-1; D is unresolved. Germline V CDR1 and CDR2: DFQATT, SNEGSKA (reference sequence). V was shortened by 3 bases and J by 7 bases, with 13 bases between the two germline ends. The CDR3 has 13 residues. In nucleotides, the CDR3 is TGCAGTGCTAGTAGGTCTAGAAGGAATGAGCAGTTCTTC. Its translation is CSASRSRRNEQFF.

The rearrangement uses TRBV30 and TRBJ1-3; D is undetermined. This CDR3 region has 12 residues. V gave up 5 bases and J gave up 4 bases, with 9 bases separating them. The germline gives CDR1 GTSNPN, CDR2 SVGIG (reference sequence). CDR3 region: CAWVKDGNTIYF. The CDR3 DNA sequence: TGTGCCTGGGTCAAGGACGGAAACACCATATATTTT.

The V gene is TRBV7-2, the J gene TRBJ1-4, with D perhaps matching TRBD1 (6 bases). This CDR3 spans 16 amino acids. The V gene lost 4 bases and the J gene lost 8 bases, with 20 bases spanning the gap. Per germline, CDR1 SGHTA and CDR2 FQGNSA. In DNA, the CDR3 is TGTGCCAGCAGCTCGACTTGGGGGCCCGGGGGGGAAAAACTGTTTTTT. Protein sequence: CASSSTWGPGGEKLFF.

The table lists this clonotype with a few counts. The chain uses TRBV7-2 and TRBJ2-7; the match to TRBD2 covers 7 bases. CDR1 SGHTA and CDR2 FQGNSA come from the germline V gene. This CDR3 comprises 15 residues. The J segment lost 7 bases and the V segment lost 3 bases, leaving 12 bases of the junction unmatched. CDR3 amino acids: CASSFSGTIGGEQYF. DNA for the CDR3: TGTGCCAGCAGCTTTTCCGGGACTATCGGAGGGGAGCAGTACTTC.

This chain uses TRBV19 with TRBJ1-5; D is unclear. Trimming shortened V by 7 bases and J by 0 bases, and 10 bases separated the two germline ends. Germline CDR1 LNHDA, CDR2 SQIVND (reference sequence). The CDR3 is 14 amino acids. CDR3 loop: CASMKENSNQPQHF. CDR3 bases: TGTGCCAGTATGAAGGAAAATAGCAATCAGCCCCAGCATTTT.

This clonotype was seen more than once but under ten times. This sequence joins TRBV4-1 and TRBJ1-2; the D gene is possibly TRBD1 (6 bases). Between the trimmed V and J ends, which lost 2 bases and 4 bases, there was a span of 17 bases. Germline values: CDR1 MGHRA, CDR2 YSYEKL. This CDR3 is built from 16 residues. CDR3 sequence (DNA): TGCGCCAGCAGCCAAAAAAGGGGGGCAGGTGGCTATGGCTACACCTTC. Translation: CASSQKRGAGGYGYTF.

This chain uses TRBV4-1 with TRBJ2-2; no clear D gene. Germline V lookup: CDR1 MGHRA, CDR2 YSYEKL. The CDR3 has 14 residues. The V gene lost 4 bases and the J gene lost 4 bases, with 10 bases spanning the gap. As DNA, the CDR3 is TGCGCCAGCAGCCCCAACCTGGCCACCGGGGAGCTGTTTTTT. Amino acids: CASSPNLATGELFF.

This clonotype was observed a single time. The J gene is TRBJ2-1, the V gene TRBV28; 10 bases match TRBD1. V was pared by 6 bases and J by 7 bases, with 12 bases of the junction left unmatched. CDR3 length: 16 amino acids. Germline V gene lookup returns CDR1 MDHEN and CDR2 SYDVKM. CDR3 sequence (DNA): TGTGCCAGCAGGCAACGACACGGGACAGGGGAAAATGAGCAGTTCTTC. Amino acids: CASRQRHGTGENEQFF.

Only a few counts were recorded for this clonotype. The V gene is TRBV9, the J gene TRBJ2-7, with D unresolved. The CDR3 is made up of 13 amino acids. Germline values: CDR1 SGDLS, CDR2 YYNGEE. V was shortened by 0 bases and J by 6 bases, with 10 bases between the two germline ends. The CDR3 region has the DNA TGTGCCAGCAGCGTAGCTACTACCTCCGAGCAGTACTTC. This sequence encodes CASSVATTSEQYF.

This chain connects TRBV6-5 to TRBJ2-2; 7 bases agree with TRBD2. The CDR3 contains 15 residues. V was pared by 2 bases and J by 6 bases, with 6 bases of the junction left unmatched. The germline CDR1 and CDR2 sequences are MNHEY and SVGAGI. Here the CDR3 DNA reads TGTGCCAGCAGTTACGGGGAGGGAGTGCCCGGGGAGCTGTTTTTT. As protein: CASSYGEGVPGELFF.

This clonotype was counted between two and nine times. V and J are TRBV7-8 and TRBJ2-3, with D perhaps given as TRBD1 or TRBD2 (7 bases each). Germline V gives CDR1 SGHVS, CDR2 FQNEAQ. V lost 5 bases and J lost 0, with 18 bases in between. This CDR3 region has 17 residues. The CDR3 is CASSQGVFGRSTDTQYF. The DNA for the CDR3 is TGTGCCAGCAGCCAGGGGGTTTTCGGGAGGAGCACAGATACGCAGTATTTT. Full variable domain (remainder filled in from reference TRBV7-8 and TRBJ2-3): GAGVSQSPRYKVAKRGQDVALRCDPISGHVSLFWYQQALGQGPEFLTYFQNEAQLDKSGLPSDRFFAERPEGSVSTLKIQRTQQEDSAVYLCASSQGVFGRSTDTQYFGPGTRLTVL.

The chain employs TRBV24-1 and TRBJ2-3, with 7 bases aligning to TRBD1. The V segment lost 3 bases and the J segment 0 bases; nucleotides outside the gene matches: 5. The CDR3 extends over 16 amino acids. CDR1 KGHDR and CDR2 SFDVKD come from the germline V gene. The CDR3 sequence: CATSDGDSASTDTQYF. CDR3 bases: TGTGCCACCAGTGATGGGGACAGCGCTAGCACAGATACGCAGTATTTT.

J is TRBJ2-2 and V is TRBV20-1, with a tentative D call TRBD2 (6 bases). Germline CDR1 DFQATT, CDR2 SNEGSKA (reference sequence). The CDR3 has 14 residues. Trimming took off 7 bases at V and 2 bases at J, with 14 bases between the two ends. The CDR3 coding sequence is TGCAGTGTTGGGGGGAAGCATAACACCGGGGAGCTGTTTTTT. Residues: CSVGGKHNTGELFF.

This rearrangement joins TRBV4-2 to TRBJ2-3; 16 bases match TRBD2. The germline V gene encodes CDR1 LGHNA and CDR2 YNFKEQ. The CDR3 runs 18 residues. Losses at the gene ends were 3 bases for V and 2 bases for J; bases not matched to a gene: 5. CDR3 region: CASSQGTSGRDNTDTQYF. The CDR3 DNA reads TGTGCCAGCAGCCAGGGGACTAGCGGGAGGGACAACACAGATACGCAGTATTTT.

J is TRBJ2-1 and V is TRBV19; D unclear. Deletions cut 7 bases from V and 3 bases from J, with 4 bases between. The CDR3 extends over 11 amino acids. Germline CDR1 reads LNHDA; CDR2 reads SQIVND (reference sequence). The CDR3 DNA reads TGTGCCAGTACCTACTACAATGAGCAGTTCTTC. It encodes CASTYYNEQFF.

This chain links TRBV14 with TRBJ2-1; 8 bases align to TRBD2. With V trimmed by 2 bases and J by 12 bases, 12 bases remained unmatched. Germline loops: CDR1 SGHDN, CDR2 FVKESK. This CDR3 has 15 residues. The CDR3 coding sequence is TGTGCCAGCAGCCAATTCCAGAGCGGGAGTCAGGGGCAGTTCTTC. Its translation is CASSQFQSGSQGQFF.

The sample holds one count of this clonotype. The chain has TRBV19 and TRBJ1-2; maybe TRBD1 (5 bases). V gave up 7 bases and J gave up 2 bases, with 14 bases separating them. Germline V lookup: CDR1 LNHDA, CDR2 SQIVND (reference sequence). The CDR3 length is 14 residues. The CDR3 is CASTVGTGNYGYTF. Written as DNA, the CDR3 is TGTGCCAGTACGGTCGGGACCGGGAACTATGGCTACACCTTC.

The rearrangement joins TRBV6-4 to TRBJ2-1, with D possibly being TRBD1 or TRBD2 (6 bases each). The end of the DNA fits TRBJ2-7 better, so the J call may be wrong. The CDR3 has 14 amino acids. Per the germline V gene, CDR1 is MRHNA and CDR2 is SNTAGT. The chain's CDR3 is CASRGRGERNEQYF. DNA of the CDR3: TGTGCTTCTCGGGGGCGTGGGGAGAGGAATGAGCAGTACTTC.